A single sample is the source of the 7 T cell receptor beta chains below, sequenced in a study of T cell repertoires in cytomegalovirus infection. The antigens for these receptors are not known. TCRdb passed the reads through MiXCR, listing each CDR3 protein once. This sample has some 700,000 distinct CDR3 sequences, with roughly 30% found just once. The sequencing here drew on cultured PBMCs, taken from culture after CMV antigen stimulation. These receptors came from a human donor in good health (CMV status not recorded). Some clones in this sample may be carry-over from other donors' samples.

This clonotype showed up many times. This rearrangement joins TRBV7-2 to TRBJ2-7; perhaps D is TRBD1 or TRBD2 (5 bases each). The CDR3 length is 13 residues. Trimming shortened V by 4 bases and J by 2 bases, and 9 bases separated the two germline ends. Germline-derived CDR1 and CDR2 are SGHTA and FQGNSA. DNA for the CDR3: TGTGCCAGCAGCTGGGGACCCACCTACGAGCAGTACTTC. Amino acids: CASSWGPTYEQYF.

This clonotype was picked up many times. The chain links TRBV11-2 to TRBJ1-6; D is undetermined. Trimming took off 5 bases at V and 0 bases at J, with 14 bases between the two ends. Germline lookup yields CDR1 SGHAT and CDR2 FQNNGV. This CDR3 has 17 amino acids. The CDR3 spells CASSRNHLSSYNSPLHF. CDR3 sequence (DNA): TGTGCCAGCAGCCGTAACCATTTGAGCTCCTATAATTCACCCCTCCACTTT.

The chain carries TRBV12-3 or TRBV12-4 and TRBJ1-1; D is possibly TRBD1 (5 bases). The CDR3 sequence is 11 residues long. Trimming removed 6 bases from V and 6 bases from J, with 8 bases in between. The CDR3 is CASSAGPEAFF. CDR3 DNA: TGTGCCAGCAGCGCGGGACCTGAAGCTTTCTTT.

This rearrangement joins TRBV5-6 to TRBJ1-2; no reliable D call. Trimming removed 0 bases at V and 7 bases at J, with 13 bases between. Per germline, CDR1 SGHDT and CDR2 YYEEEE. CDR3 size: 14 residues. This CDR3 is CASSLVRREGGYTF. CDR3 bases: TGTGCCAGCAGCTTGGTTCGCCGAGAGGGTGGCTACACCTTC.

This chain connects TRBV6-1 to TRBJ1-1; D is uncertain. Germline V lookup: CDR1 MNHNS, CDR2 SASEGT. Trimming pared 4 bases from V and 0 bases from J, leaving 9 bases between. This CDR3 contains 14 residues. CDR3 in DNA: TGTGCCAGCAGTGTACAGCCTATGAACACTGAAGCTTTCTTT. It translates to CASSVQPMNTEAFF.

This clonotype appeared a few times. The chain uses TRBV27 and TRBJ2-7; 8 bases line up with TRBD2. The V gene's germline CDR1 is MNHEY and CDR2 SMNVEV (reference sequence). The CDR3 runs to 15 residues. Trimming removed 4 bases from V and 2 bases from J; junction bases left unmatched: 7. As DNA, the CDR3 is TGTGCCAGCAGTTCCCGACTGGGACTAGCCTACGAGCAGTACTTC. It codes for CASSSRLGLAYEQYF.

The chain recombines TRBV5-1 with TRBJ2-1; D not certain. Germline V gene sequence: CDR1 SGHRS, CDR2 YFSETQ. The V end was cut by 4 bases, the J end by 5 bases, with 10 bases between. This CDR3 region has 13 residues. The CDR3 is CASSKSWHNEQFF. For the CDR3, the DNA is TGCGCCAGCAGCAAGAGTTGGCACAATGAGCAGTTCTTC.